This T cell receptor beta chain was captured in a study of cytomegalovirus exposure and HLA in healthy donors. The repertoire was sequenced with immunoSEQ multiplex PCR; TCRdb's copy has only in-frame clones and lacks some. The top ten clones hold 6.3% of a sample with some 90,000 clones, about 90% of them seen once. Trimming cost V 11 bases and J 0 bases; bases outside gene matches: 11. This CDR3 comprises 15 residues. From germline, CDR1 is SGHTA and CDR2 FQGTGA. The sample taken for sequencing was PBMCs. J is TRBJ2-3 and V is TRBV7-3, with 7 nucleotides matching TRBD1. This TCR derives from a young man in good health and CMV-seropositive. For the CDR3, the DNA is TGTGCCGCTACCATACCGGGACAGAGCACAGATACGCAGTATTTT. It specifies CAATIPGQSTDTQYF.